This T cell receptor beta chain was profiled in a study of T cell responses to AZD1222 COVID-19 vaccine (dated by TCRdb to about 2021). Notes on the research overall: TCR sequencing covered fewer than 250 trial participants: some 210 given two doses of AZD1222 and 26 given two doses of MenACWY control vaccine. Trial participants were enrolled into age subgroups of 18-55, 56-69 and 70-plus years, which contained about 160, 30 and 59 TCR-sequenced participants, respectively.

The CDR3 contains 14 residues, cysteine and phenylalanine counted. Only the CDR3 part of the read is kept: 42 bases, read in frame from the first base. The germline V end is reduced by 2 bases and the J end by 8 bases; junction bases left unmatched: 5. Taken from the germline V gene, the CDR1 and CDR2 loops are SGHRS and YFSETQ. A remark on this clone: It lacks a known antigen. No base quality information exists; no much larger clone differs at one position.

The CDR3 regions of human TCRbeta chains were analyzed by immunosequencing. Turning to the authors' computational methods: TCRs in the repertoires were compared against a reference library of SARS-CoV-2-specific TCRs that had been generated with the MIRA antigen-specificity platform. Breadth was defined as the fraction of unique TCRs that were SARS-CoV-2-associated, and depth was defined as the fraction of total T cells that were SARS-CoV-2-associated. Using the MIRA data, every spike-specific TCR was mapped to the spike region that the TCR reacted to and assigned to either a CD4 or a CD8 class. Log10-transformed breadth and depth values were compared by one-way ANOVA with Sidak's multiple comparisons tests. TCRdb took this table from immuneACCESS and kept in-frame rearrangements with V and J called. Such tables lack part of the clones; where checked against another copy, unresolved V genes explain under half of the gap, and the rest is unexplained. V and J calls and clone size are given by that table; D and trimming were obtained from the DNA. Recorded for this sample are more than 90,000 clones; 70% to 90% of them occurred a single time. Clones ranked in the top ten supply 15% to 20% of the sample.

The sample's time point label, in plain terms: about 28 days (+/-7) after the second vaccine dose. AZD1222 recipients whose second dose came at about 4 weeks and those whose second dose came at about 12 weeks were combined into one group, since spike-specific TCR depth and breadth did not differ between the two schedules. Vaccinee samples were obtained from the UK trials COV001 and COV002, which included a single-blind randomized controlled phase 2/3 trial of AZD1222 (ChAdOx1 nCoV-19) in healthy adults. For TCRbeta chain sequencing, PBMC samples from trial participants were taken at day 0 and at day 28 after the second dose. General study outcomes and caveats: Spike-specific TCR breadth and depth rose significantly after two AZD1222 doses compared with day 0 and with MenACWY recipients. The 56-69-year group was small, and its depth increase did not reach significance, likely because of low power. Most participants were white British and females outnumbered males, and the authors suggested that clonal diversity may have been underestimated. Nearly half of unique spike-specific TCRs reportedly recognized epitopes outside regions mutated in the B.1.351 and B.1.1.7 variants. CD4 TCRs associated with the vaccine covered the entire spike protein, and the dominant responses were in regions 160-218 and 743-854. Conclusions about previously exposed vaccinees are limited because only a handful of AZD1222 recipients were SARS-CoV-2 seropositive at baseline. Because no day 14 peak-response samples were available, repertoires were characterized only after the peak T cell response.

The TCR was taken from an adult who received the AZD1222 COVID-19 vaccine. This specimen was peripheral blood, taken 28 days after the second AZD1222 dose. The rearranged chain carries TRBV5-1 and TRBJ1-4, with TRBD1 matching 8 junction bases. For the CDR3, the sequence is CASSLGQGREKLFF. The DNA sequence is TGCGCCAGCAGCTTAGGACAGGGACGAGAAAAACTGTTTTTT.